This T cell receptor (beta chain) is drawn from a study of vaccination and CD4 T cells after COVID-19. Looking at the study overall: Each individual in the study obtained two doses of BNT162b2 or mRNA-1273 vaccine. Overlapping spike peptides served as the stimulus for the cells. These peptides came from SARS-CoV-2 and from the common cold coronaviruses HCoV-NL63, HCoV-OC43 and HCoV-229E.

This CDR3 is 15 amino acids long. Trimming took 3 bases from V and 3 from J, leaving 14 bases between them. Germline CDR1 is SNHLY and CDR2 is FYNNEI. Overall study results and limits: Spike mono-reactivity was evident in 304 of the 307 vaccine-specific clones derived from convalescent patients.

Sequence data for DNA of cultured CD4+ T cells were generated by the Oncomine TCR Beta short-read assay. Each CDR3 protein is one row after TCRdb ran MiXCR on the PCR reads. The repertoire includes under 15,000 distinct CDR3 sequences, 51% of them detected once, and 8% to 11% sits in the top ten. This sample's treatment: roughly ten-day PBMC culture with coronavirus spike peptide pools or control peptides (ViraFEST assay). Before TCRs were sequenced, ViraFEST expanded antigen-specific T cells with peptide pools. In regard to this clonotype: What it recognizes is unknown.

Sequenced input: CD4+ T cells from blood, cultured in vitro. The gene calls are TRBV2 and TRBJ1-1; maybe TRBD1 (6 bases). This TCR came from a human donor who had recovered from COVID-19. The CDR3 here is CASSEGLGGHTEAFF. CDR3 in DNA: TGTGCCAGCAGTGAGGGGTTGGGGGGGCACACTGAAGCTTTCTTT.